Sequencing of this T cell receptor beta chain was carried out in a study of cytomegalovirus exposure and HLA in healthy donors. In the PCR, 60 Vbeta and 13 Jbeta primers were used. Measured with immunoSEQ multiplex PCR; TCRdb has only the in-frame clones, and not every one. The data hold 130,000 to 150,000 clones, with around 78% observed a single time. The CDR3 is 14 amino acids. CDR1 and CDR2 (germline): MNHNS, SASEGT. V lost 4 bases, J lost 5 bases, and 3 bases stayed unmatched. The TCR comes from a man between 35 and 55 years old in good health and CMV-seropositive. The J gene is TRBJ1-2, the V gene TRBV6-1, with 11 bases matching TRBD1. The sequenced sample was PBMCs. The CDR3, as DNA: TGTGCCAGCAGTGTAGGGACAGGGGGATATGGCTACACCTTC. Its translation is CASSVGTGGYGYTF.